This T cell receptor beta chain was recorded in a study of T cell repertoires in cytomegalovirus infection. This clonotype was recorded at least ten times. The germline V gene has CDR1 SGHDT and CDR2 YYEEEE. Trimming left V 3 bases short and J 0 bases short, with 13 bases between. This CDR3 spans 15 amino acids. A single record per CDR3 protein comes from TCRdb applying MiXCR to the reads. The repertoire holds approximately 500,000 distinct CDR3 sequences, with 15% to 20% as singletons. The TCR was taken from a human donor in good health (CMV status not recorded). Some clones in this sample may be carry-over from other donors' samples. This sequence joins TRBV5-6 and TRBJ2-7; D uncertain. The sequencing sample was made of CD8+ T cells from PBMCs. The CDR3 sequence: CASSYSRISSYEQYF. The CDR3 coding sequence is TGTGCCAGCAGCTATAGTCGCATCTCCTCCTACGAGCAGTACTTC.